There are many counts of the clone carrying this TCR beta chain. Its antigen is unidentified. The data are from a study of regulatory T cells in long-lasting Graves disease. Study conclusions and caveats: Persistent Graves' patients showed a TCR diversity that was lower than that of newly diagnosed ones.

Through Arm-PCR of CDR3 regions and iRepertoire HTBI primers, TCR beta libraries were built. Each CDR3 protein gets one entry after TCRdb re-called the multiplex PCR reads with MiXCR. The sample includes 350,000 to 550,000 distinct CDR3 sequences, just under 15% seen only once; the top ten take roughly a sixth. Time point indicated: newly diagnosed GD, antithyroid drugs for less than 3 months. The authors made the TCR library using RNA they extracted from PBMCs. Peripheral blood, 7 to 9.5 milliliters per patient, was collected in EDTA tubes. V lost 3 bases and J 4 bases, leaving 9 bases between the germline ends. The germline V gene has CDR1 KGHDR and CDR2 SFDVKD. CDR3 length equals 14 residues. This sample was shared with a second study, whose subject was T cells in Graves' hyperthyroidism and ophthalmopathy.

Here the sequenced sample was peripheral blood mononuclear cells (PBMCs), taken at new diagnosis, from a patient treated with antithyroid drugs. This receptor was obtained from a woman in her twenties or thirties with Graves disease. The rearrangement links TRBV24-1 to TRBJ1-5; D remains ambiguous. Here the CDR3 DNA reads TGTGCCACCAGTGATAGTAGGTTGAATCAGCCCCAGCATTTT. Translated: CATSDSRLNQPQHF.